The T cell receptor beta chain described here comes from a study of Graves' ophthalmopathy and Graves' hyperthyroidism. Study information: No treatment had been given when peripheral blood was collected at initial diagnosis. General observations from the study: Most thyroid clonotypes expanded beyond 0.001 frequency were also found in blood.

This clonotype was picked up many times. Its antigen remains unidentified. Germline V gene sequence: CDR1 MDHEN, CDR2 SYDVKM. Trimming removed 5 bases at V and 6 bases at J, with 22 bases between. There are 16 residues in the CDR3. Amplifying from RNA transcripts, the study obtained TCR beta CDR3 regions. RT-PCR in the first round used HTBI primers; a second-round multiplex PCR followed. TCRdb re-called the multiplex PCR reads through MiXCR, storing one row per CDR3 protein. Of over 200,000 distinct CDR3 sequences in the sample, around 28% were seen once. Sequencing was done on a sample of peripheral blood. The sequence came from a man aged 45 to 65 with Graves' ophthalmopathy. The chain has TRBV28 and TRBJ1-2; possible D gene TRBD1, 5 bases. CDR3 in DNA: TGTGCCAGCAGTCCTTTGGGCGGGGGAGGGATGGATGGCTACACCTTC. Its translation: CASSPLGGGGMDGYTF.